This TCR beta chain was observed in a study of blood T cell repertoires in COVID-19. At the level of the study: From the United States, Italy and Spain came samples of acute and convalescent COVID-19. T cells, B-cell-depleted T cells, or PBMCs supplied cDNA or gDNA.

Seattle participants joined during active infection and were tracked over time. This clone was seen only once. Authors' data handling: Estimation of nucleated cell counts relied on the amplification of reference gene primers. Clones were read by immunoSEQ multiplex PCR, and TCRdb kept only the in-frame ones, dropping some. D and trimming were read from the DNA, whereas the V and J calls and clone size are those reported in that table. The sample lists 200,000 to 300,000 clones, about 87% occurring once. Germline V gene sequence: CDR1 SGHTS, CDR2 YDEGEE. V lost 9 bases and J lost 0; bases outside the gene matches: 7. The CDR3 sequence is 15 residues long.

The sequence was obtained from a woman aged 55-69 years with COVID-19, enrolled during active disease. The chain couples TRBV5-8 to TRBJ2-1; 9 nucleotides agree with TRBD2. The sample comprised peripheral blood. The CDR3: CATGLATNSYNEQFF. The CDR3 coding sequence is TGTGCCACAGGACTAGCGACCAACTCCTACAATGAGCAGTTCTTC.